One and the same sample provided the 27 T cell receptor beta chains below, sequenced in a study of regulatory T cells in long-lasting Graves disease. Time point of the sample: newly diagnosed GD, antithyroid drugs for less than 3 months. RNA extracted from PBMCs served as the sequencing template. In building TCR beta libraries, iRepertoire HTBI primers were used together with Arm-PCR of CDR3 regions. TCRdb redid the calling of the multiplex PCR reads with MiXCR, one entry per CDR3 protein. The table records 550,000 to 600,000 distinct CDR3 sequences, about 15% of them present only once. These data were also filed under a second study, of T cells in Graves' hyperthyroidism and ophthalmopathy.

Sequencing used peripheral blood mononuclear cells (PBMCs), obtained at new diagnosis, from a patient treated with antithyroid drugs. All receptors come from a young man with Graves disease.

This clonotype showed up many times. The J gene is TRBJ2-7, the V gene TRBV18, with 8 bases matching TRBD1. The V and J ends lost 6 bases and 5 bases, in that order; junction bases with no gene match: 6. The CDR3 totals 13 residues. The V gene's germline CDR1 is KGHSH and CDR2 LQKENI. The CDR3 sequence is CASSRTGNDEQYF. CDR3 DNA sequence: TGTGCCAGCTCCAGGACAGGGAATGACGAGCAGTACTTC.

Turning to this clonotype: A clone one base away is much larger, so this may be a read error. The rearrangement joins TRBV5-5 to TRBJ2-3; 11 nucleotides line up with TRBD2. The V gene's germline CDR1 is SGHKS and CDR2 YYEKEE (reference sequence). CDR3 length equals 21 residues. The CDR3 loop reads CANSLVGRGLAGGTSTDTQYF. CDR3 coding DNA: TGTGCCAACAGCTTGGTAGGAAGAGGGCTAGCGGGAGGAACTAGCACAGATACGCAGTATTTT.

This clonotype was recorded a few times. The CDR3 spells CASSLSSRLNEQYF. In DNA form, the CDR3 reads TGTGCCAGCAGCCTAAGTTCCAGACTGAACGAGCAGTACTTC. The chain has TRBV3-1 and TRBJ2-7, with D uncertain. The CDR3 has 14 amino acids. Germline assignment: CDR1 LGHDT and CDR2 YNNKEL (reference sequence). Trimming left V 4 bases short and J 5 bases short, with 15 bases between.

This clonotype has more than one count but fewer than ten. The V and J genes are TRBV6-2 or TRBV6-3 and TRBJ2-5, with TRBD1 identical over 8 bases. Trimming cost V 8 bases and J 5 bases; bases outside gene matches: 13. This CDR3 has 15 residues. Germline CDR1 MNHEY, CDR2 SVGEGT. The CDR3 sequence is CASVPGGRGLETQYF. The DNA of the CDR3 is TGTGCCAGCGTCCCGGGTGGCAGGGGGCTGGAGACCCAGTACTTC.

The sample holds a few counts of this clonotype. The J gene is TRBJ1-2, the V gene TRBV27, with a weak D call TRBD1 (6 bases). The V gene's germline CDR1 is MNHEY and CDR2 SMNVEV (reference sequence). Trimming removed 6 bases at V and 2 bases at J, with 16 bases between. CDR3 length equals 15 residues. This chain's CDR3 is CASRVRDNRNYGYTF. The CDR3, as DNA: TGTGCCAGCAGAGTCCGGGACAATAGGAACTATGGCTACACCTTC.

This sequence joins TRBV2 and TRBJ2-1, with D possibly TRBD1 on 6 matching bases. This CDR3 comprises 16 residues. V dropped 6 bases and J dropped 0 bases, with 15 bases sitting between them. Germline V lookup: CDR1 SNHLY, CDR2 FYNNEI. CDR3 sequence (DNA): TGTGCCAGCAGCCAGGACAGACCGAGCTCCTACAATGAGCAGTTCTTC. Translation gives CASSQDRPSSYNEQFF.

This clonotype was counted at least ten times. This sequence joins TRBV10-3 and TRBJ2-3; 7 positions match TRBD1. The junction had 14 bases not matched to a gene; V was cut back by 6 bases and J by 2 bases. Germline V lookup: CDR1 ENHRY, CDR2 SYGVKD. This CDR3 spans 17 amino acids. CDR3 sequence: CAIRAPGQRGNTDTQYF. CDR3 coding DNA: TGTGCCATCAGAGCCCCGGGACAGAGGGGTAACACAGATACGCAGTATTTT.

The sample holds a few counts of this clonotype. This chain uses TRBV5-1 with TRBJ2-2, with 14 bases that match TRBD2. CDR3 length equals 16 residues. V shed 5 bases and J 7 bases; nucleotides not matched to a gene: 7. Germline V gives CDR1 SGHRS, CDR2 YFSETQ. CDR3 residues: CASRIGLAGGGGELFF. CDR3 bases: TGCGCCAGCAGGATCGGACTAGCGGGAGGTGGCGGGGAGCTGTTTTTT.

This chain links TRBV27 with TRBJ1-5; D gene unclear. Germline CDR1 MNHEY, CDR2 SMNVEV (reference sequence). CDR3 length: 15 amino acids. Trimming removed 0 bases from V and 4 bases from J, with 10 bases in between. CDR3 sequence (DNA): TGTGCCAGCAGTTTATCGGGAGGGTGGAATCAGCCCCAGCATTTT. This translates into CASSLSGGWNQPQHF.

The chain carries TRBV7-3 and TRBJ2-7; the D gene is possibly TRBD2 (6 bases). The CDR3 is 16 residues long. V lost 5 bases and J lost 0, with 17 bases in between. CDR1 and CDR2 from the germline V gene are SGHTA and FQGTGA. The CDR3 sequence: CASSPHGGGSSYEQYF. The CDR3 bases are TGTGCCAGCAGCCCCCACGGGGGTGGAAGCTCCTACGAGCAGTACTTC. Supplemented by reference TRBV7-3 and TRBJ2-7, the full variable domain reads GAGVSQTPSNKVTEKGKYVELRCDPISGHTALYWYRQSLGQGPEFLIYFQGTGAADDSGLPNDRFFAVRPEGSVSTLKIQRTERGDSAVYLCASSPHGGGSSYEQYFGPGTRLTVT.

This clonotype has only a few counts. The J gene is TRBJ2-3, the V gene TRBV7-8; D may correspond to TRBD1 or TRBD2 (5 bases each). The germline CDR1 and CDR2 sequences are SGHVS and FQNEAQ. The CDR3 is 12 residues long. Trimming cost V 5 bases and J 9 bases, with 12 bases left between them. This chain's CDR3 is CASSPRAGTQYF. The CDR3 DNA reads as TGTGCCAGCAGCCCGCGGGCAGGGACGCAGTATTTT.

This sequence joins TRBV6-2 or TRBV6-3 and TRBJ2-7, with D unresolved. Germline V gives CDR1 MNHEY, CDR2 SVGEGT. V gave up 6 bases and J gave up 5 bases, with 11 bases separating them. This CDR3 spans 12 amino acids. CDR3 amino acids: CASRASSNEQYF. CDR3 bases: TGTGCCAGCAGGGCATCCTCGAACGAGCAGTACTTC.

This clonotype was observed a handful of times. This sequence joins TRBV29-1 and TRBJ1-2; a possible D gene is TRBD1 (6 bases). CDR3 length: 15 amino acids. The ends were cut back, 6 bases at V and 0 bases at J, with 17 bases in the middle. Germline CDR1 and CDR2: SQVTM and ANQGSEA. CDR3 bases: TGCAGCGTCGGACAGTCTCGTTGGGCTAACTATGGCTACACCTTC. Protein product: CSVGQSRWANYGYTF.

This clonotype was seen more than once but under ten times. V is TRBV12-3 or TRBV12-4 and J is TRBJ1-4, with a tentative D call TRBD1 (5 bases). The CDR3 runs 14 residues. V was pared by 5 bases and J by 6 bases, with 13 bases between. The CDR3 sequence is CASSVRGMDEKLFF. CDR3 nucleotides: TGTGCCAGCAGTGTAAGGGGTATGGATGAAAAACTGTTTTTT.

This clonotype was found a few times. CDR3: CAGSRLAGAREQYF. CDR3 in DNA: TGTGCCGGCTCCAGACTAGCGGGAGCCCGCGAGCAGTACTTC. V and J are TRBV30 and TRBJ2-7; 12 positions agree with TRBD2. Trimming took 8 bases from V and 6 from J; bases not matched to a gene: 11. CDR1 and CDR2 from the germline V gene are GTSNPN and SVGIG (reference sequence). The CDR3 contains 14 residues.

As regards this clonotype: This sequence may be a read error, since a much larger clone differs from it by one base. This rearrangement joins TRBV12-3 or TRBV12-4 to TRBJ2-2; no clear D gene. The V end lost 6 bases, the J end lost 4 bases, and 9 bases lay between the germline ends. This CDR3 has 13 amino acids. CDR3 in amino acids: CASRLDPTGELFF. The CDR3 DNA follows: TGTGCCAGCAGACTGGATCCCACCGGGGAGCTGTTTTTT.

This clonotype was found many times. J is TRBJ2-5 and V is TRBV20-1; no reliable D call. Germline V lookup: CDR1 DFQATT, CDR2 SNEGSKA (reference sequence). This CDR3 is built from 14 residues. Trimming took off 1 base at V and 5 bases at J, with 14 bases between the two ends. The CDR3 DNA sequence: TGCAGTGCTAGAGGGGCCGAGTCATGGGAGACCCAGTACTTC. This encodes CSARGAESWETQYF.

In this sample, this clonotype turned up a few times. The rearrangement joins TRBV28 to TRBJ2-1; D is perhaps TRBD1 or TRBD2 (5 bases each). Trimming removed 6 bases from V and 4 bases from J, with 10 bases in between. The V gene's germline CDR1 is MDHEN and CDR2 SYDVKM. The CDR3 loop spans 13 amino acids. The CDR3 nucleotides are TGTGCCAGCAGGGGGGTCCAGTACAATGAGCAGTTCTTC. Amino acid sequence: CASRGVQYNEQFF.

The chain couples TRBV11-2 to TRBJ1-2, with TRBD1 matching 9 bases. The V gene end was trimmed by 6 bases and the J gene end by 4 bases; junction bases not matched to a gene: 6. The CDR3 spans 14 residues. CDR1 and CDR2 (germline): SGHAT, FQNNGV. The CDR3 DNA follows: TGTGCCAGCAGGCCACAGGGGGCGTCCTATGGCTACACCTTC. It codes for CASRPQGASYGYTF.

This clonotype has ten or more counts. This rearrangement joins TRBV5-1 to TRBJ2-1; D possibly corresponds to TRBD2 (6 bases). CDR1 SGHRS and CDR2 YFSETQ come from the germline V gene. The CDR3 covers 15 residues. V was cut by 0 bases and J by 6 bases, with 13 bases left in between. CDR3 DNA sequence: TGCGCCAGCAGCTTGGACGGGAGACGGGGCAATGAGCAGTTCTTC. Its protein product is CASSLDGRRGNEQFF.

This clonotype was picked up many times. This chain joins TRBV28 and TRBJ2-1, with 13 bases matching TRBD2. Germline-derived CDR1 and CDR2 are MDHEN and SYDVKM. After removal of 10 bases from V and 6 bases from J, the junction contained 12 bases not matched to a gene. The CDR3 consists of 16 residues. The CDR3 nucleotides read TGTGCCACCGTCCCGGGACTAGCGGGAAGGGCCAATGAGCAGTTCTTC. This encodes CATVPGLAGRANEQFF.

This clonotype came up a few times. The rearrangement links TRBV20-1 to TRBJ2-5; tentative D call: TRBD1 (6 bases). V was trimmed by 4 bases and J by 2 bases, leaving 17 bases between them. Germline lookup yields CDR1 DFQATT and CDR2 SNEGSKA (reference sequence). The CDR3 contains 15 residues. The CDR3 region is CSAMATGTSQETQYF. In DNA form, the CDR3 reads TGCAGTGCTATGGCGACCGGGACATCACAAGAGACCCAGTACTTC.

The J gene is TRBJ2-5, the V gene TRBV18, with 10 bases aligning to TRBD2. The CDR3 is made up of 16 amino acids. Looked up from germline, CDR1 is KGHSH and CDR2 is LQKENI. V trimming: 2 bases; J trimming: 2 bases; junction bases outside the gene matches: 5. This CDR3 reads CASSPAGTSVQETQYF. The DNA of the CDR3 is TGTGCCAGCTCACCAGCCGGGACTAGCGTTCAAGAGACCCAGTACTTC.

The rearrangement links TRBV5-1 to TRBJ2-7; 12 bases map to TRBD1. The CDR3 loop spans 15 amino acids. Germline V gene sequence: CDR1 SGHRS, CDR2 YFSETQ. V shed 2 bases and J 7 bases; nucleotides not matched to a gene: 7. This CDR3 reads CASSLAGQGAGEQYF. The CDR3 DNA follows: TGCGCCAGCAGCTTAGCGGGACAGGGGGCTGGTGAGCAGTACTTC.

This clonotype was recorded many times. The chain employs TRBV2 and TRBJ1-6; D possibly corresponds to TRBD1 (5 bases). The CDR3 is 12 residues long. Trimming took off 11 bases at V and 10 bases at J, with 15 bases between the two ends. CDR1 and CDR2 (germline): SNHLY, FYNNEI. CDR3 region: CAGRGEGSPLHF. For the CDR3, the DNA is TGTGCCGGTCGGGGGGAGGGATCACCCCTCCACTTT.

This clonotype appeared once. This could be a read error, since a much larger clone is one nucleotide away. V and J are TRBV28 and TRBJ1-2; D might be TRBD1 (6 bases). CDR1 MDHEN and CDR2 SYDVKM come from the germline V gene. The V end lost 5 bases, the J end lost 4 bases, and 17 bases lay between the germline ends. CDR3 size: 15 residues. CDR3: CASSNSRGAGYGYTF. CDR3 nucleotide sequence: TGTGCCAGCAGTAACTCCCGGGGGGCTGGCTATGGCTACACCTTC.

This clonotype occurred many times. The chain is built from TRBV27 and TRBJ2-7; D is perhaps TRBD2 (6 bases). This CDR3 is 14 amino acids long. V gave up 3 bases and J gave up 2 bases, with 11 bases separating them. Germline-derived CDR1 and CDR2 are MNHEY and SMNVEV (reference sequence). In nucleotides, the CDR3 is TGTGCCAGCAGTTTCCGCGGGGTCCCCTACGAGCAGTACTTC. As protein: CASSFRGVPYEQYF.